This TCR beta chain was profiled in a study of cytomegalovirus exposure and HLA in healthy donors. This CDR3 contains 17 residues. V lost 2 bases and J lost 4; bases outside the gene matches: 10. Germline V CDR1 and CDR2: SGHRS, YFSETQ. Generated by immunoSEQ multiplex PCR, the TCRdb table keeps only in-frame clones and is missing some. The sample consists of some 240,000 clones, approximately 87% of them appearing once. Study conclusions and caveats: Reports showed the classifier diagnosing cytomegalovirus status with high specificity and sensitivity. First-cohort TCR clusters tended to co-occur in the approximately 120 validation repertoires, a later analysis found.

As concerns this clone: The antigen remains undetermined.

Sequencing was done on a sample of PBMCs. This receptor was obtained from a woman between 18 and 29 years old in good health and CMV-seronegative. This chain joins TRBV5-1 and TRBJ2-7, with 12 bases lining up with TRBD1. CDR3 protein: CASSFLFRDRGLYEQYF. Here the CDR3 DNA reads TGCGCCAGCAGCTTCCTCTTCCGGGACAGGGGGCTTTACGAGCAGTACTTC.